These 2 T cell receptor beta chains were all obtained from the same sample, sequenced in a study of cytomegalovirus exposure and HLA in healthy donors. Assay: immunoSEQ multiplex PCR; the TCRdb copy retains only in-frame clones and omits some. The table lists some 110,000 clones, more than 70% of them singletons. Sequencing was carried out using PBMCs. Every receptor here comes from a young man in good health and CMV-seronegative.

The rearrangement links TRBV29-1 to TRBJ1-3; no clear D gene. This CDR3 has 14 residues. Trimming took 4 bases from V and 0 from J, leaving 10 bases between them. CDR1 SQVTM and CDR2 ANQGSEA come from the germline V gene. The CDR3 sequence is CSVVMGSSGNTIYF. The CDR3 nucleotides are TGCAGCGTTGTTATGGGGAGCTCTGGAAACACCATATATTTT.

This clone has only a few counts. The chain recombines TRBV19 with TRBJ1-5; the match to TRBD1 covers 10 bases. CDR1 and CDR2 from the germline V gene are LNHDA and SQIVND (reference sequence). V lost 9 bases to trimming and J lost 6 bases; unmatched junction nucleotides: 5. This CDR3 comprises 13 residues. CDR3 sequence reads: CASRQGAAQPQHF. The CDR3 DNA reads TGTGCCAGCAGACAGGGGGCGGCTCAGCCCCAGCATTTT.